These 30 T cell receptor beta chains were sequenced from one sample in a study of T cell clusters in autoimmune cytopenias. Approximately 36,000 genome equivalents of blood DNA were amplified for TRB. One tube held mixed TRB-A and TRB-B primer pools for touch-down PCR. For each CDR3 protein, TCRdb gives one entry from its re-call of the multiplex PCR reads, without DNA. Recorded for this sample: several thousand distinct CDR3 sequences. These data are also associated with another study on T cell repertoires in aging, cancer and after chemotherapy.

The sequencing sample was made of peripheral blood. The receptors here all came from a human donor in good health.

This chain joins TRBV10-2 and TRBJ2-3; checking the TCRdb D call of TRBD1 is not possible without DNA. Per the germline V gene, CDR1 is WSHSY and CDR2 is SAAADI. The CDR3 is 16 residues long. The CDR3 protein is CASSDPRGGPTDTQYF.

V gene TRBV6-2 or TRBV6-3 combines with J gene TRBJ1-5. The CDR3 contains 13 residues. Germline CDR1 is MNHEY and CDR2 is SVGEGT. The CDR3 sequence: CASSWAEHQPQHF.

This CDR3 is CAISETSGLSYNEQFF. The chain has TRBV10-3 and TRBJ2-1; TCRdb returns TRBD2, unconfirmable since there is no DNA. Germline CDR1 is ENHRY and CDR2 is SYGVKD. This CDR3 is 16 amino acids long.

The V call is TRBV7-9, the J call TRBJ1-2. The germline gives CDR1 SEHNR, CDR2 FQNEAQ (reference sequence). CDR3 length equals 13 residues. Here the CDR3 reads CASSATVNYGYTF.

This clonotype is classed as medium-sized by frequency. Here the CDR3 reads CASSIIGVGAGELFF. This sequence joins TRBV19 and TRBJ2-2; TCRdb designates TRBD2, a call that cannot be tested without DNA. The germline V gene encodes CDR1 LNHDA and CDR2 SQIVND (reference sequence). The CDR3 has 15 amino acids.

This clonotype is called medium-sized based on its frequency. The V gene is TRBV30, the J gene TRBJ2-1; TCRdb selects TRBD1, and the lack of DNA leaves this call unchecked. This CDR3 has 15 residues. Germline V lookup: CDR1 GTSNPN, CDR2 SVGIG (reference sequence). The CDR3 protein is CAWSRKNSGMNEQFF. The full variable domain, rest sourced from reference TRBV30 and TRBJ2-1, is SQTIHQWPATLVQPVGSPLSLECTVEGTSNPNLYWYRQAAGRGLQLLFYSVGIGQISSEVPQNLSASRPQDRQFILSSKKLLLSDSGFYLCAWSRKNSGMNEQFFGPGTRLTVL.

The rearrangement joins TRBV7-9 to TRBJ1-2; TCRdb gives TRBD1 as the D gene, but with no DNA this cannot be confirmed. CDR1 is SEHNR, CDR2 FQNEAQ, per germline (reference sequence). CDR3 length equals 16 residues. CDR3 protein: CASSSTRQGSLYGYTF. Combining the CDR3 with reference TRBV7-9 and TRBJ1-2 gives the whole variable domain DTGVSQNPRHKITKRGQNVTFRCDPISEHNRLYWYRQTLGQGPEFLTYFQNEAQLEKSRLLSDRFSAERPKGSFSTLEIQRTEQGDSAMYLCASSSTRQGSLYGYTFGSGTRLTVV.

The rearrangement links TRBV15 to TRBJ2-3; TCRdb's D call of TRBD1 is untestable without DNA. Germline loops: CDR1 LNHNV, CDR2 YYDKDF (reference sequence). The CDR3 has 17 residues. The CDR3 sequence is CATSRVRGKGSADTQYF. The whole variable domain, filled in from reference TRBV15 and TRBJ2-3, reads DAMVIQNPRYQVTQFGKPVTLSCSQTLNHNVMYWYQQKSSQAPKLLFHYYDKDFNNEADTPDNFQSRRPNTSFCFLDIRSPGLGDTAMYLCATSRVRGKGSADTQYFGPGTRLTVL.

This CDR3 is CASSIPGVVDTEAFF. The chain combines TRBV19 with TRBJ1-1; TCRdb designates TRBD1, a call that cannot be tested without DNA. This CDR3 has 15 residues. Germline V lookup: CDR1 LNHDA, CDR2 SQIVND (reference sequence). The full variable domain, completed using reference TRBV19 and TRBJ1-1, is DGGITQSPKYLFRKEGQNVTLSCEQNLNHDAMYWYRQDPGQGLRLIYYSQIVNDFQKGDIAEGYSVSREKKESFPLTVTSAQKNPTAFYLCASSIPGVVDTEAFFGQGTRLTVV.

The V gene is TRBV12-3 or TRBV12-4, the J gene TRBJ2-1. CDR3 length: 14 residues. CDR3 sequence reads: CASSLNSVDNEQFF.

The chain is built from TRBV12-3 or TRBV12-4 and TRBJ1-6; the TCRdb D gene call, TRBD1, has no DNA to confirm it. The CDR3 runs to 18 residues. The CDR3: CASSLRKGAGRIRSPLHF.

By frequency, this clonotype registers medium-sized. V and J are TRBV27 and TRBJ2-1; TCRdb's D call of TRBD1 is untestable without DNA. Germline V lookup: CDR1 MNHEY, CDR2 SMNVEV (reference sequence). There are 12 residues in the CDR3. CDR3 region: CASTGGYNEQFF.

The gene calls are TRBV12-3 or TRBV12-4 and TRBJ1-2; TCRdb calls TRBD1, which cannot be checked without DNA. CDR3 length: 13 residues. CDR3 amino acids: CASSLGAPGGYTF.

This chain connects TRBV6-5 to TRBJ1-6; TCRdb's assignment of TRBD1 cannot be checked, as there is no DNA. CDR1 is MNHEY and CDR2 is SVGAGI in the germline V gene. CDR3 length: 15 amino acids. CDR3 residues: CASSLSGHHNSPLHF.

CDR3 protein: CASSWLAGGPRNEQFF. V gene TRBV27 combines with J gene TRBJ2-1; TCRdb lists TRBD2, though no DNA is available to test this call. CDR1 is MNHEY and CDR2 is SMNVEV in the germline V gene (reference sequence). This CDR3 comprises 16 residues.

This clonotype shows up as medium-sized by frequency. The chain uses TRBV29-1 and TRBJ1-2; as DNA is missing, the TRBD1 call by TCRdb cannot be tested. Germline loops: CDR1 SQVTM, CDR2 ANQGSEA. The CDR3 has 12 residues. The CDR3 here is CSVDRGWWGYTF.

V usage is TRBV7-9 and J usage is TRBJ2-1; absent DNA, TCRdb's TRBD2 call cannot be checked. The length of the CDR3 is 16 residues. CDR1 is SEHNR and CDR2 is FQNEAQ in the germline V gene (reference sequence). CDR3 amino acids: CASSSPPGTSRNEQFF.

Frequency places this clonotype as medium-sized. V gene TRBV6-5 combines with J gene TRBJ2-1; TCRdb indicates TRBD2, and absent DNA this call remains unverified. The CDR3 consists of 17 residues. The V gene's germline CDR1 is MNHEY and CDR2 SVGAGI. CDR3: CASSPLAGPLTHNEQFF.

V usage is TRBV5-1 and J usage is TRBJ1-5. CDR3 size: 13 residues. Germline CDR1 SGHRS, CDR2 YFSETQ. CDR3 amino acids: CASSLGLDQPQHF.

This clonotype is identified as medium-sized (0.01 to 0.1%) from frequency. The CDR3 protein is CASSAARSGSTYNEQFF. V is TRBV19 and J is TRBJ2-1; TCRdb selects TRBD2, and the lack of DNA leaves this call unchecked. The CDR3 has 17 amino acids. Germline CDR1 LNHDA, CDR2 SQIVND (reference sequence).

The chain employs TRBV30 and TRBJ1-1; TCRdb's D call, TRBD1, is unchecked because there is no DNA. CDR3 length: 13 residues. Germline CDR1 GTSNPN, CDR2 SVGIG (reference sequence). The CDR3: CAWVARGAGMAFF.

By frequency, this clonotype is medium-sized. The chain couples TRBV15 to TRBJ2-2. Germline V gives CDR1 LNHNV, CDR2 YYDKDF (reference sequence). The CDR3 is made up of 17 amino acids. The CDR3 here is CATSRGMTGATTGELFF.

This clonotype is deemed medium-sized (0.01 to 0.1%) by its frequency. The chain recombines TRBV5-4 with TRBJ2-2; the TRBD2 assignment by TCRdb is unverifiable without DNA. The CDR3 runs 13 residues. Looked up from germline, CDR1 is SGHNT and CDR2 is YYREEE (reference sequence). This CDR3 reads CASSPGLTGELFF. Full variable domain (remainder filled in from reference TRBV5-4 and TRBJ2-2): ETGVTQSPTHLIKTRGQQVTLRCSSQSGHNTVSWYQQALGQGPQFIFQYYREEENGRGNFPPRFSGLQFPNYSSELNVNALELDDSALYLCASSPGLTGELFFGEGSRLTVL.

CDR3 amino acids: CASSPGGGPPGDTQYF. The rearrangement uses TRBV12-3 or TRBV12-4 and TRBJ2-3; TCRdb's D call, TRBD2, is unchecked because there is no DNA. The CDR3 is 16 residues long.

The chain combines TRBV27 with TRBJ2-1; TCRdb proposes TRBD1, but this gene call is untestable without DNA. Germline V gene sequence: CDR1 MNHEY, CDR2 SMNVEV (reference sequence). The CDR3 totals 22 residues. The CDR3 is CASSLNSPLSVSSGSSYNEQFF.

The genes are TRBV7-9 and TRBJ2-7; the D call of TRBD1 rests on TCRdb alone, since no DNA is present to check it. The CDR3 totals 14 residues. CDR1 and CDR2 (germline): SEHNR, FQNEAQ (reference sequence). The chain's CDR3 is CASSKGNPRPEQYF. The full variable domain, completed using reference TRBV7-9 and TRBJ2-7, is DTGVSQNPRHKITKRGQNVTFRCDPISEHNRLYWYRQTLGQGPEFLTYFQNEAQLEKSRLLSDRFSAERPKGSFSTLEIQRTEQGDSAMYLCASSKGNPRPEQYFGPGTRLTVT.

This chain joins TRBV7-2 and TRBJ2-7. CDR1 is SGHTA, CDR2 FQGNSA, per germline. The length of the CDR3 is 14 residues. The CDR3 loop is CASSPDRSSYEQYF.

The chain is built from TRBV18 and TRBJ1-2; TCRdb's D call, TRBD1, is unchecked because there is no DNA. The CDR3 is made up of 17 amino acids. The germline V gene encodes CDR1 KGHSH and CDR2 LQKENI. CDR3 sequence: CASSSWGRGLVDYGYTF.

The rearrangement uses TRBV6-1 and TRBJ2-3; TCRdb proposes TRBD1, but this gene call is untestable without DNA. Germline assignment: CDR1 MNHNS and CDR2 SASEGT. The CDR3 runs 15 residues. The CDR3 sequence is CASSERTGGIDTQYF.

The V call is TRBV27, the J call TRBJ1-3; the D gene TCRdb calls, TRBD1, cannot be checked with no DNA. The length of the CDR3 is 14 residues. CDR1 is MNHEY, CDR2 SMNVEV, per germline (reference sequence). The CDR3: CASSSHRGGNTIYF.